This T cell receptor beta chain was retrieved from a study of cytomegalovirus exposure and HLA in healthy donors. General study findings and limits: When a later analysis was performed, an Asian-associated ancestry cluster reportedly had fewer N-insertions than the roughly 730-donor mean. The only immune exposure information that was available was CMV serostatus.

The PCR ran on 60 Vbeta and 13 Jbeta primers. The data were produced by immunoSEQ multiplex PCR, yet TCRdb's version contains in-frame clones alone and is incomplete. This repertoire shows about 180,000 clones, roughly 84% found once; its top ten account for under 0.4%. This clone was found once. The target antigen is unknown. Donors consisted of healthy bone marrow donors. The sequence was obtained from a boy aged 2-15 years in good health and CMV-seronegative. Sequenced input: PBMCs.

DNA of the CDR3: TGTGCCAGCAGCTTTCTCCCTCCGGGACTAGCGGCAGATACGCAGTATTTT. Its translation: CASSFLPPGLAADTQYF. The chain recombines TRBV7-9 with TRBJ2-3, with 11 bases that match TRBD2. From germline, CDR1 is SEHNR and CDR2 FQNEAQ (reference sequence). Unmatched junction bases numbered 9, after V lost 3 bases and J lost 4 bases. The CDR3 loop spans 17 amino acids.